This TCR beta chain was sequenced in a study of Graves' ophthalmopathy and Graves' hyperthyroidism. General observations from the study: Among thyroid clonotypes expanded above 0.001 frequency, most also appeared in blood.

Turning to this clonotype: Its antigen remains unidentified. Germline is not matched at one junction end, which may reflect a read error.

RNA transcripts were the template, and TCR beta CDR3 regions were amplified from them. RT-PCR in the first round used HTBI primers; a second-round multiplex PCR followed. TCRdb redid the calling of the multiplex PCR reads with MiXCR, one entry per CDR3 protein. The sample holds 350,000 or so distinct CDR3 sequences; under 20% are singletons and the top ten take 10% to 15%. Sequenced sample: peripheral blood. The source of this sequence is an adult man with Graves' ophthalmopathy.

DNA of the CDR3: TGTGCCAGCAGTATTATCCGGGTTCAAGTATCTGGAAACACCATATCTTTT. Its protein is CASSIIRVQVSGNTISF. The chain employs TRBV28 and TRBJ1-3; D not resolved. The germline V gene encodes CDR1 MDHEN and CDR2 SYDVKM. There are 17 residues in the CDR3. The full variable domain, with the rest looked up from reference TRBV28 and TRBJ1-3, is DVKVTQSSRYLVKRTGEKVFLECVQDMDHENMFWYRQDPGLGLRLIYFSYDVKMKEKGDIPEGYSVSREKKERFSLILESASTNQTSMYLCASSIIRVQVSGNTISFGEGSWLTVV.